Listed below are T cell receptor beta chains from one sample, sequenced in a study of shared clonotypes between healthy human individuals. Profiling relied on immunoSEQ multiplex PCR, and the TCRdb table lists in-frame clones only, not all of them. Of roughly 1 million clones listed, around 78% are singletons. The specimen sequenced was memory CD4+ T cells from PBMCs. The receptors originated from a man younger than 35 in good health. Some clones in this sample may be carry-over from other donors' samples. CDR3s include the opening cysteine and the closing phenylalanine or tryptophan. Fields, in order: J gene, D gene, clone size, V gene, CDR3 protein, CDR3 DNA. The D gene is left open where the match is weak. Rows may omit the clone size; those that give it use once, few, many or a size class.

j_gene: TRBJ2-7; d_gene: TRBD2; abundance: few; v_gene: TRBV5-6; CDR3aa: CASRPGTSGTPEQYF; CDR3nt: TGTGCCAGCAGGCCCGGGACTAGCGGGACTCCCGAGCAGTACTTC
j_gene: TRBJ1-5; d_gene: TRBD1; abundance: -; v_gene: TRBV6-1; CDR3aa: CASSQQGLYQPQHF; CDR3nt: TGTGCCAGCTCCCAACAGGGGCTTTATCAGCCCCAGCATTTT
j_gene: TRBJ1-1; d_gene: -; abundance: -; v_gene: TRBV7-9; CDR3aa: CASSFGENTEAFF; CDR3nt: TGTGCCAGCAGCTTCGGCGAGAACACTGAAGCTTTCTTT
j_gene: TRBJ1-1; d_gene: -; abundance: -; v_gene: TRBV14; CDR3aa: CASSQERSRTELKNTEAFF; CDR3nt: TGTGCCAGCAGCCAAGAAAGGTCAAGGACAGAACTAAAGAACACTGAAGCTTTCTTT
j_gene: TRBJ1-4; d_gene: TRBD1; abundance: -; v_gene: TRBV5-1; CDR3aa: CASSNRPGGEGEKLFF; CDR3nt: TGCGCCAGCAGCAATCGACCAGGGGGGGAAGGTGAAAAACTGTTTTTT
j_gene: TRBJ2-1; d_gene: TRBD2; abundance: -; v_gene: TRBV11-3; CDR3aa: CASSSSGRYNEQFF; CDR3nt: TGTGCCAGCAGTTCTAGCGGGAGGTACAATGAGCAGTTCTTC
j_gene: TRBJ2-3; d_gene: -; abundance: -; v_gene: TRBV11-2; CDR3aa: CASSLDLRDTQYF; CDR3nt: TGTGCCAGCAGCTTAGACCTCAGAGATACGCAGTATTTT
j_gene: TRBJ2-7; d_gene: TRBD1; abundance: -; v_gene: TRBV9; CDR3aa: CASSEGQGAYEQYF; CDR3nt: TGTGCCAGCAGCGAGGGACAGGGGGCGTACGAGCAGTACTTC
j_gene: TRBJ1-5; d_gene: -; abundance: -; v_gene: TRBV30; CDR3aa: CAWSKGGGNQPQHF; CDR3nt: TGTGCCTGGAGTAAAGGCGGGGGCAATCAGCCCCAGCATTTT
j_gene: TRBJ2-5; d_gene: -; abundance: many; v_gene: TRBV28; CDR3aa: CASSLRFPYQETQYF; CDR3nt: TGTGCCAGCAGTTTGAGGTTCCCGTACCAAGAGACCCAGTACTTC
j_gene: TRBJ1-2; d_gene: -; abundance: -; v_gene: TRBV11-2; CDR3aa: CASSLVQGFGGYTF; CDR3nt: TGTGCCAGCAGCTTAGTTCAGGGGTTCGGTGGCTACACCTTC
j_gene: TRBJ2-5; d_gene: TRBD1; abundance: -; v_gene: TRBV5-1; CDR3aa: CASSFMTGTGGGETQYF; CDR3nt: TGCGCCAGCAGCTTTATGACCGGGACAGGGGGCGGTGAGACCCAGTACTTC
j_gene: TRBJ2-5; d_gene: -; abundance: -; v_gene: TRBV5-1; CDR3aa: CASSLSVGGQETQYF; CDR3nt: TGCGCCAGCAGCTTGTCTGTAGGGGGTCAGGAGACCCAGTACTTC
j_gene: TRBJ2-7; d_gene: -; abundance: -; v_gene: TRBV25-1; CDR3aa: CASSESNRPPYEQYF; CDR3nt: TGTGCCAGCAGTGAATCAAACAGACCCCCCTACGAGCAGTACTTC
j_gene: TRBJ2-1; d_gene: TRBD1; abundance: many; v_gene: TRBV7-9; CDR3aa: CASSLIPGGKRSYNEQFF; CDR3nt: TGTGCCAGCAGCCTCATTCCAGGGGGCAAGAGGTCCTACAATGAGCAGTTCTTC
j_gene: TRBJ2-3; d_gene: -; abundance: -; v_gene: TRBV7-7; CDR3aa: CASSLGAVNTDTQYF; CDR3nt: TGTGCCAGCAGCTTAGGAGCCGTTAACACAGATACGCAGTATTTT
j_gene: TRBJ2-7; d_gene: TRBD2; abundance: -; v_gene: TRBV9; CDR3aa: CASSVLELQTSGNHEQYF; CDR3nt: TGTGCCAGCAGCGTTTTAGAACTACAGACTAGCGGGAACCACGAGCAGTACTTC
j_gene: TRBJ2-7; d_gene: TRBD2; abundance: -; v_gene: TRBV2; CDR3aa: CASSGTSGSTNEQYF; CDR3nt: TGTGCCAGCAGTGGAACTAGCGGGAGTACCAACGAGCAGTACTTC
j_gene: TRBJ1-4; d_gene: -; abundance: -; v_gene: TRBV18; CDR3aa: CASSHPTLQDGEKLFF; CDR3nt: TGTGCCAGCTCACACCCGACACTACAGGACGGTGAAAAACTGTTTTTT
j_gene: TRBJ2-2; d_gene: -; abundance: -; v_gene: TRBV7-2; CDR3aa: CASSSMGQIGGELFF; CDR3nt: TGTGCCAGCAGCTCCATGGGACAAATCGGCGGGGAGCTGTTTTTT
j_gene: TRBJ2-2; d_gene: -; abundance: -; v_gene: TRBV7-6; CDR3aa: CASSLMVGGELFF; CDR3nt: TGTGCCAGCAGCTTAATGGTCGGCGGGGAGCTGTTTTTT
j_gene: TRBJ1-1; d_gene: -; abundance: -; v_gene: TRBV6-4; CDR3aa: CASSPTENTEAFF; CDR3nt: TGTGCCAGCAGTCCCACAGAGAACACTGAAGCTTTCTTT
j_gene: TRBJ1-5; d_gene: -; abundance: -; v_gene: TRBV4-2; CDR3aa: CASSQDRGRQHF; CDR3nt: TGTGCCAGCAGCCAAGATCGTGGCCGCCAGCATTTT
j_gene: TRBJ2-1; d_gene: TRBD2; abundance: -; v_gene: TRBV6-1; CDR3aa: CASSDPGTSGYNEQFF; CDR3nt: TGTGCCAGCAGTGACCCCGGGACTAGCGGATACAATGAGCAGTTCTTC
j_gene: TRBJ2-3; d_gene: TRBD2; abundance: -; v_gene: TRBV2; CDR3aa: CASSYRTSGRSDTQYF; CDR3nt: TGTGCCAGCAGTTATCGGACTAGCGGGAGGTCAGATACGCAGTATTTT
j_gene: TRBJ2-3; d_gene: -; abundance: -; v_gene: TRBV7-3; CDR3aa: CASSSAGETQYF; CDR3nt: TGTGCCAGCAGCTCCGCCGGGGAAACGCAGTATTTT
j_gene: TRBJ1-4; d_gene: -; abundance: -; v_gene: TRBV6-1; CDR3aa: CASSRRQLTNENLFF; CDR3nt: TGTGCCAGCAGTCGTCGACAGTTAACTAATGAAAATCTGTTTTTT
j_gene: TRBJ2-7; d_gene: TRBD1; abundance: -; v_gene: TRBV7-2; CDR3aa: CASSLEGTVSYEQYF; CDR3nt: TGTGCCAGCAGCTTAGAAGGGACAGTCTCCTACGAGCAGTACTTC
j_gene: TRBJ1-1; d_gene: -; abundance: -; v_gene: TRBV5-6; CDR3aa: CASSFAPRGEAFF; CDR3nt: TGTGCCAGCAGCTTCGCTCCCCGGGGTGAAGCTTTCTTT
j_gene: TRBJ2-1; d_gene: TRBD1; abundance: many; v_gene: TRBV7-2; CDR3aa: CASSPQGNFYNEQFF; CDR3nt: TGTGCCAGCAGCCCACAGGGGAATTTTTACAATGAGCAGTTCTTC
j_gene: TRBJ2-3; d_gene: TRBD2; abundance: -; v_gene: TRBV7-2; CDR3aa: CASSLALAGGSTDTQYF; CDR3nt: TGTGCCAGCAGCTTAGCCTTAGCGGGAGGGAGCACAGATACGCAGTATTTT
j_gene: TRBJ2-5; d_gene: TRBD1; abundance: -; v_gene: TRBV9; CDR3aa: CASRRTGQYF; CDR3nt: TGTGCCAGCAGGCGGACAGGCCAGTACTTC
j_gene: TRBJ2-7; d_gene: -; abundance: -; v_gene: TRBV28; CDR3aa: CASSLSQLGLAYEQYF; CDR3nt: TGTGCCAGCAGTTTGTCTCAGCTGGGATTAGCCTACGAGCAGTACTTC
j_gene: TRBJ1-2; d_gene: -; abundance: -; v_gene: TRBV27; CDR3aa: CASSLSMGQLYGYTF; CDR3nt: TGTGCCAGCAGTTTATCGATGGGGCAATTATATGGCTACACCTTC
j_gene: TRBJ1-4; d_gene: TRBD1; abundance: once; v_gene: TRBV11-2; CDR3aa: CASRRGQGSEKLFF; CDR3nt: TGTGCCAGCAGGAGGGGGCAGGGATCTGAAAAACTGTTTTTT
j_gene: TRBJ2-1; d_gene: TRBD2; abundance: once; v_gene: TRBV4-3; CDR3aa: CASSQGGSGRNEQFF; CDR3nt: TGCGCCAGCAGCCAAGGGGGTAGCGGGAGAAATGAGCAGTTCTTC
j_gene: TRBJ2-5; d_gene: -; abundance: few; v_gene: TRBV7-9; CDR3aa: CASSLAGGTIETQYF; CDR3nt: TGTGCCAGCAGCTTAGCGGGCGGGACGATTGAGACCCAGTACTTC
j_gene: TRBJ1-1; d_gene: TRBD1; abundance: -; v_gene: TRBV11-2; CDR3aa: CASSLYRGELNTEAFF; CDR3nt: TGTGCCAGCAGCTTATACAGGGGGGAACTGAACACTGAAGCTTTCTTT
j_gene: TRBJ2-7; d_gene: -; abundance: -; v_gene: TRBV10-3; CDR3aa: CAVMRSYEQYF; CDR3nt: TGTGCCGTAATGCGGAGCTACGAGCAGTACTTC
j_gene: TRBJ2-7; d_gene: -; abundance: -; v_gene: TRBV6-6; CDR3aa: CAGAPGALYYEQYF; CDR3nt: TGTGCCGGGGCCCCGGGGGCCCTTTACTACGAGCAGTACTTC
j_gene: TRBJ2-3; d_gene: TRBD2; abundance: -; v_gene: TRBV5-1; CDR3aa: CASTIAGVWDTQYF; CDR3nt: TGCGCCAGCACGATAGCGGGGGTTTGGGATACGCAGTATTTT
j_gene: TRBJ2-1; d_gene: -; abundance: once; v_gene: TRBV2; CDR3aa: CASSESGTSYNEQFF; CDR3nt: TGTGCCAGCAGTGAGTCGGGCACCTCCTACAATGAGCAGTTCTTC